The clone carrying this T cell receptor (beta chain) was detected once. Per germline, CDR1 SGDLS and CDR2 YYNGEE. This CDR3 has 13 amino acids. Trimming removed 3 bases from V and 4 bases from J, with 8 bases in between. The entry originates in a study of T cell responses to AZD1222 COVID-19 vaccine. Sequencing used immunoSEQ multiplex PCR; TCRdb keeps in-frame clones, though not all of them. This table has 170,000 or so clones, 90% to 95% appearing once. The source of this sequence is an adult in good health. The chain combines TRBV9 with TRBJ1-3; unclear D gene. Source: peripheral blood, taken on day 0 of AZD1222 vaccination. The CDR3 is CASSASGGNTIYF. The CDR3 bases are TGTGCCAGCAGCGCCAGTGGGGGAAACACCATATATTTT.